This T cell receptor beta chain was captured in a study of human T cells and chemical hapten exposure. Whole-study results and caveats: With patch test score, the counts of PT1 expanded TCRs showed a positive correlation.

The time point is: patch test 2, 6 weeks after DPC sensitization. Regarding treatment: therapeutic diphenylcyclopropenone sensitization with weekly scalp DPC. Blood sampling occurred before each patch-test application. TCRdb reanalysed the RACE reads using MiXCR and keeps one entry per CDR3 protein. This repertoire shows under 100,000 distinct CDR3 sequences, around 10% found once; its top ten account for 3.2%. This clonotype appeared a few times. Its target is unknown. The CDR3 is 13 amino acids. CDR1 is SQVTM, CDR2 ANQGSEA, per germline. The trim removed 6 bases at V and 5 bases at J, leaving 4 bases unmatched.

The receptor comes from a woman aged 35 to 49 with alopecia areata. Some clones in this sample may be carry-over from other donors' samples. J is TRBJ1-4 and V is TRBV29-1; TRBD1 matches 9 bases. The specimen comprised whole blood, sampled in connection with sensitization to the hapten diphenylcyclopropenone (DPC). This CDR3 is CSVPGQGNEKLFF. In DNA form, the CDR3 reads TGCAGCGTCCCGGGACAGGGAAATGAAAAACTGTTTTTT. Full variable domain (missing parts from reference TRBV29-1 and TRBJ1-4): SAVISQKPSRDICQRGTSLTIQCQVDSQVTMMFWYRQQPGQSLTLIATANQGSEATYESGFVIDKFPISRPNLTFSTLTVSNMSPEDSSIYLCSVPGQGNEKLFFGSGTQLSVL.